Below are 21 T cell receptor beta chains sequenced from a single sample in a study of type 1 and type 2 diabetes patients. Amplification started from genomic DNA. Multiplex PCR with 30 forward and 13 reverse primers amplified the TCR beta CDR3. TCRdb re-derived calls from the multiplex PCR reads in MiXCR, one entry per CDR3 protein. The sample contains about 250,000 distinct CDR3 sequences, roughly 44% of which appear only once. Specimen: peripheral blood mononuclear cells (PBMCs). These receptor sequences come from a man aged 18 to 29 with type 2 diabetes.

The J gene is TRBJ2-1, the V gene TRBV12-3 or TRBV12-4; 7 positions agree with TRBD1. This CDR3 region has 15 residues. V trimming: 6 bases; J trimming: 6 bases; junction bases outside the gene matches: 11. This CDR3 is CASRPTGAPTNEQFF. CDR3 sequence (DNA): TGTGCCAGCAGGCCCACAGGGGCCCCTACCAATGAGCAGTTCTTC.

The CDR3 here is CSAGGSGTGGNQPQHF. In DNA, the CDR3 is TGCAGTGCAGGGGGTAGCGGAACAGGGGGCAATCAGCCCCAGCATTTT. V gene TRBV20-1 combines with J gene TRBJ1-5; 7 bases line up with TRBD1. CDR3 length: 16 amino acids. Germline CDR1 and CDR2: DFQATT and SNEGSKA (reference sequence). The ends lost 6 bases at V and 2 bases at J; junction bases unmatched: 13.

A remark on this clonotype: An end of the junction does not agree with germline; a read error may underlie this. The chain has TRBV6-6 and TRBJ2-7; D is possibly TRBD1 (6 bases). Germline lookup yields CDR1 MNHNY and CDR2 SVGAGI (reference sequence). The CDR3 loop spans 17 amino acids. The DNA for the CDR3 is TGTGCCACCAGTGGAGTCCCTAACAGGGTCGGAACGTACGAGCAGTACTTC. Translating gives CATSGVPNRVGTYEQYF.

The V and J genes are TRBV28 and TRBJ2-7; D is perhaps TRBD1 (5 bases). Germline V gene data show CDR1 as MDHEN and CDR2 as SYDVKM. Trimming removed 3 bases from V and 6 bases from J, with 15 bases in between. CDR3 length: 14 amino acids. CDR3 loop: CASSFQGFRGEQYF. CDR3 nucleotides: TGTGCCAGCAGTTTCCAGGGTTTTCGCGGCGAGCAGTACTTC.

This clonotype showed up just a few times. The genes are TRBV7-8 and TRBJ2-1, with 8 bases aligning to TRBD1. Germline CDR1 SGHVS, CDR2 FQNEAQ. V trimming: 5 bases; J trimming: 7 bases; junction bases outside the gene matches: 10. There are 15 residues in the CDR3. The CDR3 DNA follows: TGTGCCAGCAGCCTCGAACGGACAGGGCTAAATGAGCAGTTCTTC. Protein: CASSLERTGLNEQFF. The entire variable domain, with the rest obtained from reference TRBV7-8 and TRBJ2-1, is as follows: GAGVSQSPRYKVAKRGQDVALRCDPISGHVSLFWYQQALGQGPEFLTYFQNEAQLDKSGLPSDRFFAERPEGSVSTLKIQRTQQEDSAVYLCASSLERTGLNEQFFGPGTRLTVL.

The V and J genes are TRBV9 and TRBJ1-1; D remains ambiguous. The length of the CDR3 is 14 residues. Trimming took 0 bases from V and 0 from J, leaving 6 bases between them. The germline V gene has CDR1 SGDLS and CDR2 YYNGEE. This CDR3 is CASSVEGLNTEAFF. In DNA, the CDR3 is TGTGCCAGCAGCGTAGAGGGCTTGAACACTGAAGCTTTCTTT.

This clonotype appeared a few times. This chain links TRBV10-3 with TRBJ2-1; D possibly corresponds to TRBD2 (6 bases). In germline, CDR1 is ENHRY, CDR2 SYGVKD. The CDR3 loop spans 13 amino acids. V was shortened by 6 bases and J by 8 bases, with 14 bases between the two germline ends. CDR3 nucleotide sequence: TGTGCCATCAGGGGACTGCTACGCGATGAGCAGTTCTTC. It is translated as CAIRGLLRDEQFF.

J is TRBJ1-5 and V is TRBV2; D may be TRBD1 (5 bases). This CDR3 comprises 15 residues. Trimming shortened V by 6 bases and J by 2 bases, and 14 bases separated the two germline ends. The germline V gene encodes CDR1 SNHLY and CDR2 FYNNEI. The chain's CDR3 is CASRVWGTGNQPQHF. The DNA of the CDR3 is TGTGCCAGCAGGGTTTGGGGGACGGGCAATCAGCCCCAGCATTTT.

The V and J genes are TRBV7-8 and TRBJ1-2; D is undetermined. V was pared by 3 bases and J by 10 bases, with 15 bases between. Per germline, CDR1 SGHVS and CDR2 FQNEAQ. The CDR3 is 13 residues long. This chain's CDR3 is CASSFSGPSNYTF. The DNA of the CDR3 is TGTGCCAGCAGCTTCAGTGGCCCTTCGAACTACACCTTC.

This rearrangement joins TRBV7-9 to TRBJ1-1; D call uncertain. V shed 6 bases and J shed 2 bases, with 22 bases lying between them. CDR1 and CDR2 from the germline V gene are SEHNR and FQNEAQ (reference sequence). The CDR3 contains 17 residues. The CDR3 region is CASRSPSSHPYNTEAFF. The CDR3 bases are TGTGCCAGCAGGTCCCCTTCGTCCCATCCCTACAACACTGAAGCTTTCTTT.

With respect to this clonotype: Relative to the germline gene, one junction end is altered; a read error may explain this. The chain combines TRBV6-6 with TRBJ2-7; D remains unclear. The CDR3 is 17 residues long. CDR1 and CDR2 (germline): MNHNY, SVGAGI (reference sequence). The CDR3 spells CASRYSNDLGIRYEQYF. DNA for the CDR3: TGTGCCAGCAGATACTCGAATGATCTAGGCATACGATACGAGCAGTACTTC.

This clonotype was observed a few times. The V and J genes are TRBV25-1 and TRBJ2-3; D may be TRBD1 (5 bases). Per the germline V gene, CDR1 is MGHDK and CDR2 is SYGVNS. Trimming removed 10 bases at V and 2 bases at J, with 22 bases between. This CDR3 has 16 amino acids. The CDR3 DNA reads as TGTGCCACCATGGTCCGGCAGGGCGCTAACACAGATACGCAGTATTTT. This sequence encodes CATMVRQGANTDTQYF. Supplemented by reference TRBV25-1 and TRBJ2-3, the full variable domain reads EADIYQTPRYLVIGTGKKITLECSQTMGHDKMYWYQQDPGMELHLIHYSYGVNSTEKGDLSSESTVSRIRTEHFPLTLESARPSHTSQYLCATMVRQGANTDTQYFGPGTRLTVL.

DNA for the CDR3: TGTGCCAGCAGCCAGGGACGCCGTGAGACCCAGTACTTC. Encoded protein: CASSQGRRETQYF. The gene calls are TRBV7-3 and TRBJ2-5, with D perhaps assigned TRBD1 or TRBD2 (5 bases each). The CDR3 is 13 residues long. The V gene lost 5 bases and the J gene lost 5 bases, with 12 bases spanning the gap. The germline V gene encodes CDR1 SGHTA and CDR2 FQGTGA.

The chain links TRBV19 to TRBJ2-5; TRBD2 agrees at 9 bases. J gave up 2 bases and V 5 bases, and 6 bases lay outside the gene matches. The CDR3 has 15 amino acids. Germline CDR1 and CDR2: LNHDA and SQIVND (reference sequence). The CDR3 here is CASSQLAGLQETQYF. The CDR3 DNA is TGTGCCAGTAGTCAGCTAGCGGGGCTGCAAGAGACCCAGTACTTC.

This clonotype was seen at least ten times. The rearrangement uses TRBV2 and TRBJ2-5; 7 bases match TRBD2. The germline gives CDR1 SNHLY, CDR2 FYNNEI. This CDR3 contains 14 residues. J lost 5 bases, V lost 6 bases, and 9 bases had no gene match. CDR3 in amino acids: CASRWREYSETQYF. Here the CDR3 DNA reads TGTGCCAGCAGGTGGCGGGAGTACAGTGAGACCCAGTACTTC. Full variable domain (outside the CDR3, taken from reference TRBV2 and TRBJ2-5): EPEVTQTPSHQVTQMGQEVILRCVPISNHLYFYWYRQILGQKVEFLVSFYNNEISEKSEIFDDQFSVERPDGSNFTLKIRSTKLEDSAMYFCASRWREYSETQYFGPGTRLLVL.

The J gene is TRBJ2-1, the V gene TRBV5-4; a weak D match, TRBD2 (5 bases). The CDR3 spans 13 residues. CDR1 and CDR2 from the germline V gene are SGHNT and YYREEE (reference sequence). V was pared by 4 bases and J by 8 bases, with 13 bases between. The CDR3, as DNA: TGTGCCAGCAGCCTCACTAGTATCCATGAGCAGTTCTTC. Its protein is CASSLTSIHEQFF.

The V gene is TRBV19, the J gene TRBJ2-7; the D gene is possibly TRBD2 (6 bases). CDR1 and CDR2 (germline): LNHDA, SQIVND (reference sequence). V was cut by 5 bases and J by 4 bases, with 12 bases left in between. The CDR3 consists of 13 residues. The CDR3 here is CASSRDSIYEQYF. The DNA of the CDR3 is TGTGCCAGTAGTCGGGACTCTATTTACGAGCAGTACTTC.

The CDR3, as DNA: TGTGCCAGCAGCTTAGAGGCCAGGGGGCTCACCGGGGAGCTGTTTTTT. It is translated as CASSLEARGLTGELFF. The chain has TRBV7-2 and TRBJ2-2; 8 positions match TRBD1. CDR3 size: 16 residues. Trimming took 1 base from V and 4 from J; bases not matched to a gene: 5. Per germline, CDR1 SGHTA and CDR2 FQGNSA.

This clonotype was seen only a few times. The chain recombines TRBV12-3 or TRBV12-4 with TRBJ2-7; 8 nucleotides match TRBD2. V dropped 11 bases and J dropped 1; count of bases not matched to a gene: 10. The CDR3 is 14 amino acids. CDR3 coding DNA: TGTGCCTGCGGTCGGGAGGGAATATCCTACGAGCAGTACTTC. Encoded protein: CACGREGISYEQYF.

This clonotype showed up just once. In DNA form, the CDR3 reads TGCAGTGCTAGGGCCTGGGGGACTGGAAACACCATATATTTT. It specifies CSARAWGTGNTIYF. The chain has TRBV20-1 and TRBJ1-3; tentative D call: TRBD1 (5 bases). Germline V CDR1 and CDR2: DFQATT, SNEGSKA (reference sequence). CDR3 length: 14 amino acids. Trimming stripped 3 bases from V and 2 bases from J, with 11 bases between.

This clonotype was picked up a small number of times. The chain has TRBV30 and TRBJ1-2; a possible D gene is TRBD1 (6 bases). The CDR3 extends over 11 amino acids. Trimming took off 5 bases at V and 4 bases at J, with 8 bases between the two ends. CDR1 is GTSNPN and CDR2 is SVGIG in the germline V gene (reference sequence). The CDR3 reads CAWGQSYGYTF. The CDR3 DNA sequence: TGTGCCTGGGGACAGTCCTATGGCTACACCTTC.